The clone carrying this T cell receptor beta chain was seen just once. This entry comes from a study of T cell changes during pregnancy in multiple sclerosis. Using immunoSEQ multiplex PCR, the repertoire was profiled, and TCRdb retains in-frame clones only, with some absent. The sample lists 70,000 to 75,000 clones; approximately 90% were seen once. The TCR comes from a female donor in good health, enrolled as a control in a pregnancy study. The sequenced sample was peripheral blood, obtained in the second trimester of pregnancy.

Written as DNA, the CDR3 is TGTGCCAGTAGCCCGAGGCTAGGAGGCTACACCTTC. This sequence encodes CASSPRLGGYTF. The chain has TRBV19 and TRBJ1-2; D unclear. V gave up 6 bases and J gave up 8 bases, with 13 bases separating them. CDR3 length: 12 residues. Germline values: CDR1 LNHDA, CDR2 SQIVND (reference sequence).